These 18 T cell receptor beta chains share one sample of origin, sequenced in a study of T cells after yellow fever vaccination. TCRdb redid the calling of the 5' RACE reads with MiXCR, one entry per CDR3 protein. The table records around 350,000 distinct CDR3 sequences, approximately 10% of them present only once. The source was PBMCs, collected on the day of the first yellow fever vaccination. Source of these receptors: a man younger than 35 who received the YFV17D yellow fever vaccine.

The chain carries TRBV28 and TRBJ1-3; weak D call: TRBD1 (6 bases). V was cut by 6 bases and J by 0 bases, with 12 bases left in between. The CDR3 is 15 amino acids. Germline V CDR1 and CDR2: MDHEN, SYDVKM. The CDR3 spells CASRSQGLSGNTIYF. CDR3 bases: TGTGCCAGCAGGTCTCAGGGGCTCTCTGGAAACACCATATATTTT.

The rearrangement links TRBV20-1 to TRBJ2-3; D is possibly TRBD1 or TRBD2 (5 bases each). The ends were cut back, 6 bases at V and 0 bases at J, with 10 bases in the middle. Germline V gives CDR1 DFQATT, CDR2 SNEGSKA (reference sequence). CDR3 length: 13 amino acids. The CDR3 region has the DNA TGCAGTGCGGGGGTAACTAGCACAGATACGCAGTATTTT. Protein: CSAGVTSTDTQYF.

The chain's CDR3 is CASSNPRGENTEAFF. The CDR3 nucleotides are TGTGCCAGTAGTAATCCTAGGGGGGAGAACACTGAAGCTTTCTTT. The chain carries TRBV19 and TRBJ1-1, with D possibly being TRBD1 (6 bases). Germline V lookup: CDR1 LNHDA, CDR2 SQIVND (reference sequence). V lost 4 bases, J lost 1 base, and 13 bases lay in between. This CDR3 comprises 15 residues.

The V call is TRBV7-2, the J call TRBJ1-5; D is unresolved. Germline CDR1 SGHTA, CDR2 FQGNSA. The ends were cut back, 5 bases at V and 2 bases at J, with 10 bases in the middle. There are 14 residues in the CDR3. CDR3 bases: TGTGCCAGCAGCCGACCTGGTGGCAATCAGCCCCAGCATTTT. The encoded protein is CASSRPGGNQPQHF.

V usage is TRBV11-2 and J usage is TRBJ2-1; D is perhaps TRBD1 (6 bases). The CDR3 spans 13 residues. V was shortened by 5 bases and J by 7 bases, with 12 bases between the two germline ends. The germline gives CDR1 SGHAT, CDR2 FQNNGV. The CDR3 DNA sequence: TGTGCCAGCAGCCGAACAGGGTTTAATGAGCAGTTCTTC. Amino acid sequence: CASSRTGFNEQFF.

The V call is TRBV3-1, the J call TRBJ2-7, with D possibly TRBD1 on 6 matching bases. CDR1 is LGHDT, CDR2 YNNKEL, per germline (reference sequence). V lost 0 bases to trimming and J lost 6 bases, with 12 bases between them. This CDR3 is 14 amino acids long. The CDR3 DNA reads as TGTGCCAGCAGCCAAGATCGTACAGGGACCGAGCAGTACGTC. Translated: CASSQDRTGTEQYV.

This clonotype showed up just a few times. The rearrangement links TRBV18 to TRBJ1-5; 8 nucleotides line up with TRBD1. The germline V gene has CDR1 KGHSH and CDR2 LQKENI. With V trimmed by 3 bases and J by 2 bases, 9 bases remained unmatched. This CDR3 region has 17 residues. Here the CDR3 DNA reads TGTGCCAGCTCACCGAGGTCAACAGGGGGTCGCAATCAGCCCCAGCATTTT. Translation gives CASSPRSTGGRNQPQHF.

This clonotype was counted a few times. The chain combines TRBV11-2 with TRBJ1-6, with D perhaps matching TRBD1 (6 bases). Germline V lookup: CDR1 SGHAT, CDR2 FQNNGV. The CDR3 consists of 15 residues. V was clipped by 4 bases and J by 7 bases, with 14 bases between them. DNA for the CDR3: TGTGCCAGCAGCTCAGAAGGGGGAGTAAATTCACCCCTCCACTTT. This sequence encodes CASSSEGGVNSPLHF.

This sequence joins TRBV23-1 and TRBJ2-7; no clear D. TRBV23-1 is an ORF; its function is uncertain. The V end was cut by 1 base, the J end by 2 bases, with 9 bases between. The CDR3 runs 14 residues. The CDR3 DNA reads as TGCGCCAGCAGTCAATATGGGGTTCCCTACGAGCAGTACGTC. Its protein product is CASSQYGVPYEQYV.

This clonotype has a count of ten or more. V usage is TRBV5-1 and J usage is TRBJ1-5; D not resolved. The CDR3 sequence is 14 residues long. The germline CDR1 and CDR2 sequences are SGHRS and YFSETQ. Trimming took 4 bases from V and 2 from J, leaving 10 bases between them. CDR3 DNA sequence: TGCGCCAGCAGCCCCGGACTGGGCAATCAGCCCCAGCATTTT. This translates into CASSPGLGNQPQHF. Full variable domain (outside the CDR3, taken from reference TRBV5-1 and TRBJ1-5): KAGVTQTPRYLIKTRGQQVTLSCSPISGHRSVSWYQQTPGQGLQFLFEYFSETQRNKGNFPGRFSGRQFSNSRSEMNVSTLELGDSALYLCASSPGLGNQPQHFGDGTRLSIL.

This clonotype was observed a few times. The chain couples TRBV19 to TRBJ2-5; D perhaps matches TRBD1 (5 bases). This CDR3 comprises 14 residues. Trimming pared 6 bases from V and 0 bases from J, leaving 11 bases between. Germline lookup yields CDR1 LNHDA and CDR2 SQIVND (reference sequence). This CDR3 is CASSQAGHQETQYF. Written as DNA, the CDR3 is TGTGCCAGTAGCCAAGCAGGGCACCAAGAGACCCAGTACTTC.

This clonotype was observed many times. The chain has TRBV5-4 and TRBJ2-3; 7 nucleotides line up with TRBD2. V lost 0 bases, J lost 0 bases, and 4 bases stayed unmatched. Germline CDR1 SGHNT, CDR2 YYREEE (reference sequence). This CDR3 is 16 amino acids long. The CDR3 sequence is CASSLGSGVSTDTQYF. The CDR3 coding sequence is TGTGCCAGCAGCTTGGGGAGCGGGGTCAGCACAGATACGCAGTATTTT.

Here the CDR3 reads CAISDPRAGVQETQYF. The CDR3 DNA is TGTGCCATCAGTGATCCCCGGGCGGGGGTTCAAGAGACCCAGTACTTC. The V gene is TRBV10-3, the J gene TRBJ2-5; 7 bases are a match to TRBD2. Germline V gives CDR1 ENHRY, CDR2 SYGVKD. The CDR3 totals 16 residues. The trim removed 3 bases at V and 2 bases at J, leaving 9 bases unmatched.

The table lists this clonotype with a few counts. The chain recombines TRBV29-1 with TRBJ2-3; the D gene is possibly TRBD1 (6 bases). The CDR3 has 14 amino acids. Trimming stripped 3 bases from V and 1 base from J, with 11 bases between. Per germline, CDR1 SQVTM and CDR2 ANQGSEA. This CDR3 is CSVDKGVGTDTQYF. The CDR3 coding sequence is TGCAGCGTTGATAAGGGGGTCGGCACAGATACGCAGTATTTT.

This clonotype turned up a few times. CDR3 DNA: TGCAGTGCCCAGACAGGGTTCCTAGACGGCTACACCTTC. Translating it yields CSAQTGFLDGYTF. The gene calls are TRBV20-1 and TRBJ1-2, with 7 bases matching TRBD1. V lost 6 bases and J lost 8; bases outside the gene matches: 12. This CDR3 comprises 13 residues. Germline CDR1 reads DFQATT; CDR2 reads SNEGSKA (reference sequence).

The rearrangement links TRBV7-3 to TRBJ1-1; TRBD1 might be the D (5 bases). The CDR3 is 13 residues long. Trimming removed 3 bases from V and 5 bases from J, with 10 bases in between. CDR1 and CDR2 from the germline V gene are SGHTA and FQGTGA. The chain's CDR3 is CASSFRGLTEAFF. The CDR3 nucleotides are TGTGCCAGCAGCTTTCGGGGCTTGACTGAAGCTTTCTTT. Complete variable domain (other parts from reference TRBV7-3 and TRBJ1-1): GAGVSQTPSNKVTEKGKYVELRCDPISGHTALYWYRQSLGQGPEFLIYFQGTGAADDSGLPNDRFFAVRPEGSVSTLKIQRTERGDSAVYLCASSFRGLTEAFFGQGTRLTVV.

This clonotype was picked up a small number of times. The CDR3 sequence is CASSSDPTSNEQFF. In DNA form, the CDR3 reads TGCGCCAGCAGCTCGGACCCAACCAGCAATGAGCAGTTCTTC. The chain employs TRBV5-1 and TRBJ2-1; no clear D. The CDR3 has 14 residues. CDR1 SGHRS and CDR2 YFSETQ come from the germline V gene. V shed 3 bases and J shed 6 bases, with 13 bases lying between them.

This chain joins TRBV30 and TRBJ1-5; D possibly corresponds to TRBD1 (5 bases). There are 15 residues in the CDR3. V lost 4 bases and J lost 5, with 18 bases in between. Germline V lookup: CDR1 GTSNPN, CDR2 SVGIG (reference sequence). The CDR3 DNA sequence: TGTGCCTGGACGCCCTTCGGGACCAACTATCAGCCCCAGCATTTT. It codes for CAWTPFGTNYQPQHF.